The entry below describes one T cell receptor beta chain. The clone's antigen remains unknown. Per-base qualities were not stored, and no clone one base away is much larger. Each collaborating institution followed its own protocols to collect whole blood in K2EDTA tubes. For TCRbeta analysis, collaborator samples were shipped as frozen whole blood, as isolated PBMCs, or as DNA extracted from either sample type. This entry belongs to a study of blood T cell repertoires in COVID-19 (dated by TCRdb to 2019 to 2021). Background for the entire study: Samples from collaborators originated in the United States, Italy and Spain and spanned both the acute and convalescent phases of COVID-19. Subjects who had been exposed to COVID-19, were actively infected with it, or had recovered from it provided the deeply sampled blood TCRbeta repertoires that made up the dataset. Where HLA class I and class II types were available, the types were taken from metadata supplied by the sample provider, not from assay-based typing. The prospective study material was composed of cDNA or gDNA derived from T cells, B-cell-depleted T cells, or PBMCs. A freely available public database, intended as a resource for researchers studying the immune response to SARS-CoV-2, is where the repertoires were released. The samples were drawn from two sources: the first 160 participants of the ongoing ImmuneRACE study, and 1,254 subjects contributed by 6 global collaborators. Sample metadata almost always included a de-identified subject ID, COVID-19 status, age in years and sex. Beyond this particular receptor, the publication reports: How much clinical and demographic metadata was included differed by source and by participant, and the metadata was provided uncurated.

TCRbeta CDR3 regions were amplified from genomic DNA by means of the immunoSEQ Assay, a bias-controlled multiplex PCR. On the authors' methods: The number of nucleated cells in each sample was estimated by amplification of reference gene primers within the assay. Sequence reads were collapsed and filtered to measure the absolute abundance of every unique TCRbeta CDR3 rearrangement. For each sample, productive Simpson clonality was calculated by taking the square root of Simpson's diversity index across productive rearrangements. TCRdb mirrors the immuneACCESS table, restricted to in-frame sequences. Some clones are absent from its copies; in checked studies, under half trace to an unresolved V gene, and the reason for the others is unknown. The D gene and trimming were derived from the DNA, and the V and J assignments and clone size from that table. The sample includes roughly 90,000 clones, with 75% to 85% observed a single time. Approximately 10% of the sample comes from the top ten.

Sequenced sample: peripheral blood. This receptor was identified in a woman aged 70-85 years with acute or convalescent COVID-19.

The sequenced DNA is TGTGCCAGCAGCCCGCACGGGACAGCGAACACTGAAGCTTTCTTT. Translated, it reads CASSPHGTANTEAFF. The sequence links TRBV3-1 (or the pseudogene TRBV3-2) to TRBJ1-1; TRBD1 matches 7 bases in the middle. The germline V gene encodes CDR1 LGHDT and CDR2 YNNKEL (reference sequence). Ends trimmed: V by 4 bases, J by 1 base; bases unmatched to a gene: 6. The CDR3 goes from the cysteine to the phenylalanine over 15 residues. The only DNA kept is the CDR3, 45 bases in frame from the first base.